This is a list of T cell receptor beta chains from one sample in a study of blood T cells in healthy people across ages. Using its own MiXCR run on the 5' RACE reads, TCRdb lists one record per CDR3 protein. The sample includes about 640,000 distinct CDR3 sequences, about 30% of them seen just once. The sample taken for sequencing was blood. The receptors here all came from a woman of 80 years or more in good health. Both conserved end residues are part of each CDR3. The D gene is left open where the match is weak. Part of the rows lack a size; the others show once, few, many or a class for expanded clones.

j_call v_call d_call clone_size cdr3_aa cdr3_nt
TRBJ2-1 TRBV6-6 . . CASSYVRGRNEQFF TGTGCCAGCAGTTACGTTCGGGGGAGAAATGAGCAGTTCTTC
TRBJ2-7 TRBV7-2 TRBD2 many CASSATPLAGYYEQYF TGTGCCAGCAGCGCCACCCCTCTAGCGGGGTATTACGAGCAGTACTTC
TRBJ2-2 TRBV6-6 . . CASSYGRRLNTGELFF TGTGCCAGCAGTTACGGGCGCAGGCTAAACACCGGGGAGCTGTTTTTT
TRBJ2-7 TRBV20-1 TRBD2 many CSARDLGVPSGADFYEQYF TGCAGTGCTAGAGATCTCGGAGTGCCTAGCGGGGCCGACTTCTACGAGCAGTACTTC
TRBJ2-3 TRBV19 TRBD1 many CASSPRDRGSDTQYF TGTGCCAGTAGTCCACGGGACAGGGGGTCAGATACGCAGTATTTT
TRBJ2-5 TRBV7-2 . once CASSFGSQQETQYF TGTGCCAGCAGCTTTGGTAGTCAGCAAGAGACCCAGTACTTC
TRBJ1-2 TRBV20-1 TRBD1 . CSARYPGTANYGNTF TGCAGTGCTAGGTATCCAGGGACAGCTAACTATGGCAACACCTTC
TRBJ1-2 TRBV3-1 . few CASSQGEGLRGYTF TGTGCCAGCAGCCAAGGGGAGGGTCTGAGGGGCTACACCTTC
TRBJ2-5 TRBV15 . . CATSRLEAGEEQYF TGTGCCACCAGCAGATTAGAGGCCGGGGAGGAGCAGTACTTC
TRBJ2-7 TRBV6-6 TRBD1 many CASNQFGQGWEEQYF TGTGCCAGCAACCAATTCGGACAGGGGTGGGAAGAGCAGTACTTC
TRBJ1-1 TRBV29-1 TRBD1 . CSLRQGGWEDTEAFF TGCAGCCTCCGTCAGGGGGGATGGGAAGACACTGAGGCTTTCTTT
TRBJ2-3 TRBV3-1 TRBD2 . CASGVMTGTSTDTQYF TGTGCCAGCGGTGTTATGACCGGGACTAGCACCGATACGCAGTATTTT
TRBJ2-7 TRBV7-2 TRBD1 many CASSSRSGTGAYEQYF TGTGCCAGCAGCTCCCGGTCCGGGACAGGGGCCTACGAGCAGTACTTC
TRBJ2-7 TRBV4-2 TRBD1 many CASSQAPDRGYEQYF TGTGCCAGCAGCCAAGCCCCGGACAGGGGTTACGAGCAGTACTTC
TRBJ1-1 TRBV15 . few CATSRERTNTEAFF TGTGCCACCAGCAGAGAAAGAACGAACACTGAAGCTTTCTTT
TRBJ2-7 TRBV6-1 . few CASSEVISGEVRSYEQYF TGTGCCAGCAGTGAAGTAATATCCGGCGAGGTAAGATCCTACGAGCAGTACTTC
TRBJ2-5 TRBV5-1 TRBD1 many CASSLLRSGQGKTGETQYF TGCGCCAGCAGCTTGCTAAGATCGGGACAGGGGAAAACTGGAGAGACCCAGTACTTC
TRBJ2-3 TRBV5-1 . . CASSLAQGGGGDTQYF TGCGCCAGCAGCTTGGCGCAAGGCGGAGGGGGAGATACGCAGTATTTT
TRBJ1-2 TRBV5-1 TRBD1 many CASSLAPPGQTNYGYTF TGCGCCAGCAGCTTGGCCCCACCGGGACAGACTAACTATGGCTACACCTTC
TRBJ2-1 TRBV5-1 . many CASSHVRGDNEQFF TGCGCCAGCAGCCACGTCCGCGGAGACAATGAGCAGTTCTTC
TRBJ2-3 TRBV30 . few CARGGTLTDTQYF TGTGCCCGAGGGGGGACACTCACAGATACGCAGTATTTT
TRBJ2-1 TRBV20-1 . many CSAQGGTSNEQFF TGCAGTGCCCAGGGGGGGACCTCTAATGAGCAGTTCTTC
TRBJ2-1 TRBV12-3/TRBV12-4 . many CASSSPFVVLSYNEQFF TGTGCCAGCAGTTCCCCCTTTGTTGTTCTTTCCTACAATGAGCAGTTCTTC
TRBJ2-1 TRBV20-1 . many CSARPGSYNEQFF TGCAGTGCTAGACCGGGCTCCTACAATGAGCAGTTCTTC
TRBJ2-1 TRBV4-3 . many CASSQDRGAGAQFF TGCGCCAGCAGCCAAGATAGGGGGGCAGGGGCCCAGTTCTTC
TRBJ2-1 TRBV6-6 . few CASSYGVLWDEQFF TGTGCCAGCAGTTACGGGGTCCTTTGGGATGAGCAGTTCTTC